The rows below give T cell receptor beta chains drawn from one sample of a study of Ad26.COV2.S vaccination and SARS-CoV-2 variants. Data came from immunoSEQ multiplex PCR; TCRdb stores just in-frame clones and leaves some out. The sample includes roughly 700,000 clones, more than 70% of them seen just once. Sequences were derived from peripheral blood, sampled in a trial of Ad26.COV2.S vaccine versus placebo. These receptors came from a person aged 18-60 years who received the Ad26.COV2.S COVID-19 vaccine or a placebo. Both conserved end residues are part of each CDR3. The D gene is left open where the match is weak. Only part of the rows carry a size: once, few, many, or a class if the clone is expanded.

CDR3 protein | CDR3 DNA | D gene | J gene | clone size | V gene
CASSSGYTGELFF | TGTGCCAGTAGTAGCGGGTACACCGGGGAGCTGTTTTTT | - | TRBJ2-2 | - | TRBV19
CASSAFHTGELFF | TGTGCCAGCAGTGCCTTCCACACCGGGGAGCTGTTTTTT | - | TRBJ2-2 | - | TRBV27
CASSHFWTGDGETQYF | TGTGCCAGCAGCCACTTCTGGACAGGGGATGGGGAGACCCAGTACTTC | TRBD1 | TRBJ2-5 | - | TRBV14
CASSLTGGANSPLHF | TGTGCCAGCAGCCTGACAGGGGGGGCAAATTCACCCCTCCACTTT | TRBD1 | TRBJ1-6 | - | TRBV3-1/TRBV3-2
CASSSAGGKTQYF | TGTGCCAGCAGCTCCGCGGGGGGAAAGACCCAGTACTTC | TRBD2 | TRBJ2-5 | - | TRBV5-4
CASSPGVQPWLFF | TGTGCCAGCAGCCCGGGGGTCCAACCCTGGCTGTTTTTT | - | TRBJ1-4 | - | TRBV12-3/TRBV12-4
CASKGDEQFF | TGTGCCAGCAAAGGAGATGAGCAGTTCTTC | - | TRBJ2-1 | - | TRBV6-5
CASSRPELRSEYF | TGTGCCAGCAGCCGGCCTGAACTGAGATCTGAGTACTTC | - | TRBJ2-7 | - | TRBV6-2/TRBV6-3
CAISLVRDGELFF | TGTGCCATCAGTTTAGTGAGGGACGGGGAGCTGTTTTTT | - | TRBJ2-2 | - | TRBV10-3
CASSDGTTQNEQFF | TGTGCCAGCAGCGACGGGACTACTCAGAATGAGCAGTTCTTC | TRBD2 | TRBJ2-1 | once | TRBV7-3
CASSLPPGQDFNEKLFF | TGTGCCAGCAGCTTGCCGCCGGGACAGGATTTTAATGAAAAACTGTTTTTT | TRBD1 | TRBJ1-4 | - | TRBV5-6
CASSTMGQGSTGANVLTF | TGCGCCAGCAGCACTATGGGACAGGGCTCAACTGGGGCCAACGTCCTGACTTTC | TRBD1 | TRBJ2-6 | - | TRBV5-1
CASSLGLTAHNEQFF | TGTGCCAGCAGCTTAGGGCTAACGGCCCACAATGAGCAGTTCTTC | - | TRBJ2-1 | - | TRBV5-6
CASSLRDANTGELFF | TGTGCCAGCAGCTTAAGGGACGCGAACACCGGGGAGCTGTTTTTT | - | TRBJ2-2 | - | TRBV7-3
CAGGDYQETQYF | TGTGCCGGAGGGGACTACCAAGAGACCCAGTACTTC | - | TRBJ2-5 | - | TRBV30
CASSLHENSPLHF | TGCGCCAGCAGCTTGCACGAAAATTCACCCCTCCACTTT | - | TRBJ1-6 | - | TRBV5-1
CASSHGPRLVGNSPLHF | TGTGCCAGCAGCCACGGCCCACGTTTGGTCGGGAACTCACCCCTCCACTTT | - | TRBJ1-6 | once | TRBV3-1/TRBV3-2
CASSLEDRARGYTF | TGTGCCAGCAGCTTAGAGGACAGGGCTAGAGGCTACACCTTC | TRBD1 | TRBJ1-2 | - | TRBV11-2
CASSQPGQAATLNEQFF | TGCGCCAGCAGCCAGCCCGGACAGGCCGCAACCCTCAATGAGCAGTTCTTC | TRBD1 | TRBJ2-1 | - | TRBV5-1
CASSRQGLGHTEAFF | TGTGCCAGCAGCCGACAGGGATTGGGGCACACTGAAGCTTTCTTT | TRBD1 | TRBJ1-1 | - | TRBV7-9